The T cell receptor (beta chain) described here comes from a study of shared clonotypes between healthy human individuals. Assay: immunoSEQ multiplex PCR; the TCRdb copy retains only in-frame clones and omits some. The data hold about 1.5 million clones, with roughly 97% observed a single time. Trimming left V 2 bases short and J 3 bases short, with 8 bases between. This CDR3 spans 14 amino acids. Germline V gene sequence: CDR1 MNHEY, CDR2 SVGAGI. The split of CD4+ cells yielded CD45RA+ naive and CD45RA-negative memory subsets. Notes on this clone: This specimen includes other DNA sequences encoding the same CDR3.

What was sequenced was naive CD4+ T cells sorted from blood. Specified subset: CD45RA+ positively selected. This TCR was recovered from a man younger than 45 in good health. V and J are TRBV6-5 and TRBJ1-3; perhaps TRBD1 as D (6 bases). Here the CDR3 reads CASSYGGLGNTIYF. CDR3 bases: TGTGCCAGCAGTTACGGGGGGCTTGGAAACACCATATATTTT.